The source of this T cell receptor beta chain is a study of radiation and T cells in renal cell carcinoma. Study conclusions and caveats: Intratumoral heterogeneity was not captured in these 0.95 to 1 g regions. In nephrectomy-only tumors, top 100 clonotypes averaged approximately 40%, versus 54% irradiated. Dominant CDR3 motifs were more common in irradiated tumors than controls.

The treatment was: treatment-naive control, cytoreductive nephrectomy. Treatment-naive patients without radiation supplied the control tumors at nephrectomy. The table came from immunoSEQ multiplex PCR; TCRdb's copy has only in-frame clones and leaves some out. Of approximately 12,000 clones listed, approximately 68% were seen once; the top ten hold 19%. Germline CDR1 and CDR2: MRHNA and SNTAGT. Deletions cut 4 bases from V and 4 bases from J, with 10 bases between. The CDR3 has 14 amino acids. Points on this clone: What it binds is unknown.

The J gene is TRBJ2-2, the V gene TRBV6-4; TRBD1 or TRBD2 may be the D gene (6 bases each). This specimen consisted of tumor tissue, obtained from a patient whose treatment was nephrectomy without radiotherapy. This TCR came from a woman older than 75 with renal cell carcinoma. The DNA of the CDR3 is TGTGCCAGCAGTGGGGGGGCCGGCACCGGGGAGCTGTTTTTT. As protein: CASSGGAGTGELFF.